The 2 T cell receptor beta chains reported below all come from one sample, sequenced in a study of beta chain features in type 1 diabetes. Isolated RNA was reverse transcribed in full, so expressed TCRB transcripts were sequenced. The method was immunoSEQ multiplex PCR; TCRdb's version includes in-frame clones alone and lacks a portion of them. The sample yields 200,000 to 300,000 clones, roughly two thirds seen once. The sequenced material came from naive CD4+ T cells from blood. The receptors were gathered from a man aged 25-45 years in good health.

The chain joins TRBV18 to TRBJ2-4, with no clear D. Germline CDR1 is KGHSH and CDR2 is LQKENI. The CDR3 totals 14 residues. Trimming removed 2 bases from V and 5 bases from J, with 10 bases in between. CDR3 sequence (DNA): TGTGCCAGCTCACCAAAAGGGTCTGAAAACATTCAGTACTTC. This encodes CASSPKGSENIQYF.

The chain uses TRBV7-9 and TRBJ2-5; D is unresolved. Trimming stripped 4 bases from V and 1 base from J, with 7 bases between. This CDR3 has 13 residues. Germline V gene lookup returns CDR1 SEHNR and CDR2 FQNEAQ (reference sequence). DNA of the CDR3: TGTGCCAGCAGCTCCCGGGCCCAAGAGACCCAGTACTTC. This translates into CASSSRAQETQYF.